This T cell receptor beta chain was obtained from a study of shared clonotypes between healthy human individuals. To note about this clone: Its antigen is as yet unknown.

Overall study results and limits: In contrast to clonotypes shared by all four donors, non-shared clonotypes had lower generation probabilities.

CD45RO-negative, CCR7-selected cells formed the naive CD8 fraction, which excluded terminally differentiated effector memory CD45RA+ cells. Nashville, Tennessee was home to all donors, who were Caucasian adults. The CDR3 covers 15 residues. V lost 4 bases, J lost 0 bases, and 13 bases lay in between. CDR1 is SGHDT and CDR2 is YYEEEE in the germline V gene. Libraries were prepared by immunoSEQ multiplex PCR; TCRdb keeps only in-frame clonotypes and omits some of them. Seen here are more than 2 million clones, just under 95% observed once, and the top ten hold over 1.5%. The chain combines TRBV5-6 with TRBJ1-2; unclear D gene. The receptor's source is a man aged 18-30 years in good health. Some clones in this sample may be carry-over from other donors' samples. Material: naive CD8+ T cells from PBMCs. CDR3 nucleotide sequence: TGTGCCAGCAGCAACCGACGGGGAGCTAACTATGGCTACACCTTC. Translating gives CASSNRRGANYGYTF. The variable domain in full, with the rest retrieved from reference TRBV5-6 and TRBJ1-2, is DAGVTQSPTHLIKTRGQQVTLRCSPKSGHDTVSWYQQALGQGPQFIFQYYEEEERQRGNFPDRFSGHQFPNYSSELNVNALLLGDSALYLCASSNRRGANYGYTFGSGTRLTVV.